A single TCR beta chain is shown here with its context. The antigen remains unidentified. PCR primers comprised 60 Vbeta and 13 Jbeta primers. The table came from immunoSEQ multiplex PCR; TCRdb's copy has only in-frame clones and leaves some out. The sample lists 120,000 or so clones; approximately 84% were seen once. The source of the sample is a study of cytomegalovirus exposure and HLA in healthy donors. About the research overall: Among about 179 million T cells, an earlier analysis found roughly 100 million unique TCR beta sequences.

Germline V gives CDR1 SGHDN, CDR2 FVKESK. The germline V and J ends were trimmed by 1 base and 4 bases, with 7 bases remaining between them. This CDR3 has 13 residues. General observations from the study: CMV serostatus stood as the only immune exposure information on hand. Specificity for CMV antigens was confirmed in vitro for a few of the CMV-associated chains. For TCR beta chains, V- and J-gene trimming was later linked to a missense DCLRE1C variant.

The sample taken for sequencing was PBMCs. The sequence derives from a man in his forties in good health and CMV-seronegative. The V call is TRBV14, the J call TRBJ1-2; unclear D gene. The CDR3 coding sequence is TGTGCCAGCAGCCAAGCAGGCTCCTATGGCTACACCTTC. Residues: CASSQAGSYGYTF.